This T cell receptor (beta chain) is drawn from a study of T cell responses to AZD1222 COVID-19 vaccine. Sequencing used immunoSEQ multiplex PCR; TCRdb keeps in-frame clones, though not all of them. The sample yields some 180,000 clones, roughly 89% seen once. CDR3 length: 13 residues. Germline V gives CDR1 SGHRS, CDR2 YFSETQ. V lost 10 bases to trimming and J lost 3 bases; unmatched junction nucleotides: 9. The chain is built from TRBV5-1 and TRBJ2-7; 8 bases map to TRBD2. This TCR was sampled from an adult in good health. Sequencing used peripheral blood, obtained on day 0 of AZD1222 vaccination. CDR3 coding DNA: TGCGCCGGTAGGGGACTAGAATTCTACGAGCAGTACTTC. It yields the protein CAGRGLEFYEQYF.